These 8 T cell receptor beta chains share one sample of origin, sequenced in a study of control samples from healthy donors and cancer patients. The repertoire was sequenced with immunoSEQ multiplex PCR; TCRdb's copy has only in-frame clones and lacks some. The data hold around 110,000 clones, with approximately 90% observed a single time. Sequences were obtained from PBMCs. The receptors originated from a woman between 50 and 59 years old with colorectal cancer.

V usage is TRBV19 and J usage is TRBJ1-5; D is undetermined. The CDR3 runs to 13 residues. Germline CDR1 LNHDA, CDR2 SQIVND (reference sequence). V dropped 6 bases and J dropped 7 bases, with 13 bases sitting between them. CDR3 sequence reads: CASSPRTRQPQHF. CDR3 DNA: TGTGCCAGTAGCCCCAGGACCCGCCAGCCCCAGCATTTT.

This clone was found a few times. The V gene is TRBV2, the J gene TRBJ1-4; D not resolved. The CDR3 has 14 residues. The germline V gene has CDR1 SNHLY and CDR2 FYNNEI. V dropped 6 bases and J dropped 0 bases, with 8 bases sitting between them. CDR3 in DNA: TGTGCCAGCAGATTGCGCTCAACTAATGAAAAACTGTTTTTT. This translates into CASRLRSTNEKLFF.

Worth noting for this clone: The identical CDR3 is also encoded by other nucleotide sequences in the sample. This chain uses TRBV18 with TRBJ1-4; a possible D gene is TRBD1 (5 bases). Germline CDR1 is KGHSH and CDR2 is LQKENI. V lost 2 bases to trimming and J lost 6 bases, with 10 bases between them. This CDR3 is built from 14 residues. The CDR3 coding sequence is TGTGCCAGCTCACCAGGGGCCGGAGATGAAAAACTGTTTTTT. It codes for CASSPGAGDEKLFF.

The V call is TRBV9, the J call TRBJ2-1; no definite D call. The V and J ends lost 0 bases and 3 bases respectively, with 13 bases between them. Germline V CDR1 and CDR2: SGDLS, YYNGEE. The CDR3 is 16 amino acids. Here the CDR3 reads CASSVGAGRIYNEQFF. The CDR3 DNA reads TGTGCCAGCAGCGTAGGGGCTGGACGGATCTACAATGAGCAGTTCTTC.

This clone was seen only once. The chain has TRBV19 and TRBJ2-3; the D call may be TRBD1 or TRBD2 (5 bases each). Germline-derived CDR1 and CDR2 are LNHDA and SQIVND (reference sequence). V shed 4 bases and J shed 2 bases, with 10 bases lying between them. The CDR3 extends over 14 amino acids. Here the CDR3 reads CASSSSGTTDTQYF. The DNA for the CDR3 is TGTGCCAGTAGTAGTTCCGGGACCACAGATACGCAGTATTTT.

The chain has TRBV18 and TRBJ1-5, with D perhaps TRBD1 (6 bases). The V and J ends lost 3 bases and 0 bases respectively, with 6 bases between them. This CDR3 comprises 14 residues. Germline CDR1 KGHSH, CDR2 LQKENI. The CDR3 spells CASSPRGSNQPQHF. Written as DNA, the CDR3 is TGTGCCAGCTCACCCAGGGGTAGCAATCAGCCCCAGCATTTT. Full variable domain (missing parts from reference TRBV18 and TRBJ1-5): NAGVMQNPRHLVRRRGQEARLRCSPMKGHSHVYWYRQLPEEGLKFMVYLQKENIIDESGMPKERFSAEFPKEGPSILRIQQVVRGDSAAYFCASSPRGSNQPQHFGDGTRLSIL.

This clone showed up just once. The chain uses TRBV20-1 and TRBJ2-3; 9 bases align to TRBD2. CDR3 length equals 16 residues. Germline CDR1 is DFQATT and CDR2 is SNEGSKA (reference sequence). V gave up 3 bases and J gave up 4 bases; unmatched junction bases: 11. The CDR3 loop reads CSASGSASGESDTQYF. The CDR3 DNA follows: TGCAGTGCTAGTGGTTCGGCTAGCGGGGAGTCAGATACGCAGTATTTT.

The gene calls are TRBV5-4 and TRBJ1-1; 7 positions agree with TRBD1. V trimming: 1 base; J trimming: 4 bases; junction bases outside the gene matches: 1. The germline V gene encodes CDR1 SGHNT and CDR2 YYREEE (reference sequence). The CDR3 is made up of 13 amino acids. CDR3 sequence: CASSLPGGTEAFF. The CDR3 DNA is TGTGCCAGCAGCTTGCCAGGGGGCACTGAAGCTTTCTTT. The variable domain in full, completed from reference TRBV5-4 and TRBJ1-1, reads ETGVTQSPTHLIKTRGQQVTLRCSSQSGHNTVSWYQQALGQGPQFIFQYYREEENGRGNFPPRFSGLQFPNYSSELNVNALELDDSALYLCASSLPGGTEAFFGQGTRLTVV.